The entry that follows covers one T cell receptor beta chain sequence. Original handling: Nucleated cell number was recorded as an estimate derived from reference gene primer amplification. Using immunoSEQ multiplex PCR, the repertoire was profiled, and TCRdb retains in-frame clones only, with some absent. The DNA gave D and trimming, while V, J and clone size come from that table. Here the sample spans hundreds of thousands of clones, over 80% being singletons. Seattle's cohort entered during active infection and was followed longitudinally. This sample was taken from a study of blood T cell repertoires in COVID-19. Study-wide background: Samples came from the United States, Italy and Spain, spanning acute and convalescent COVID-19. PBMCs, B-cell-depleted T cells, or T cells provided the cDNA or gDNA that made up the material.

This CDR3 has 12 amino acids. CDR1 is SGHNT and CDR2 is YENEEA in the germline V gene. Trimming took 4 bases from V and 10 from J, leaving 11 bases between them. The sequenced sample consisted of peripheral blood. The sequence came from a woman in her 70s with COVID-19, enrolled during active disease. The V and J genes are TRBV11-3 and TRBJ2-1; D gene unclear. The CDR3 loop reads CASSSPAGEQFF. CDR3 nucleotide sequence: TGTGCCAGCAGCTCGCCCGCAGGAGAGCAGTTCTTC.